This T cell receptor (beta chain) was obtained from a study of blood T cell repertoires in COVID-19. Overall study context: There were acute and convalescent COVID-19 samples, and they came from the United States, Italy and Spain. From T cells, B-cell-depleted T cells, or PBMCs came the material, which was cDNA or gDNA.

The V segment lost 8 bases and the J segment 5 bases; nucleotides outside the gene matches: 12. The CDR3 length is 14 residues. The germline V gene has CDR1 SGHTA and CDR2 FQGNSA. How the authors handled the data: How many nucleated cells were present was estimated from reference gene primer amplification. The assay was immunoSEQ multiplex PCR, and TCRdb's table has in-frame clones only and misses some. Clone size and the V and J calls come from that table; the DNA yielded D and trimming. There are about 69,000 clones in the sample; roughly 80% occur only once, and approximately 15% lies in the top ten.

The source is a man aged 60 to 75 with acute or convalescent COVID-19. The rearrangement links TRBV7-2 to TRBJ2-7, with 7 bases that match TRBD2. What was sequenced was peripheral blood. The CDR3 DNA follows: TGTGCCAGCGGCAAGGGAGGGTTGCTCCACGAGCAGTACTTC. Translated, it gives CASGKGGLLHEQYF. Full variable domain (missing parts from reference TRBV7-2 and TRBJ2-7): GAGVSQSPSNKVTEKGKDVELRCDPISGHTALYWYRQSLGQGLEFLIYFQGNSAPDKSGLPSDRFSAERTGGSVSTLTIQRTQQEDSAVYLCASGKGGLLHEQYFGPGTRLTVT.